This T cell receptor beta chain was recorded in a study of blood T cells in healthy people across ages. Study-level findings and limits: Higher diversity, along with more naive CD4+ cells, distinguished long-lived donors from aged donors. Roughly linear age-related decline in beta diversity appeared, significant by age approximately 41. Unsorted PBMC input precluded a conclusive naive versus antigen-experienced comparison.

About this clonotype: Antigen: not known.

After removal of 4 bases from V and 0 bases from J, the junction contained 4 bases not matched to a gene. The CDR3 has 15 residues. The germline V gene encodes CDR1 SGHVS and CDR2 FQNEAQ. It was with a sample-barcoded 5' primer and a J-beta primer mix that a second PCR of roughly 7 to 12 cycles was run. The authors tagged each cDNA molecule using a template-switch adaptor with 12 random nucleotides. Each CDR3 protein gets one entry after TCRdb re-called the 5' RACE reads with MiXCR. Among around 850,000 distinct CDR3 sequences listed, around 34% were seen once. The receptor comes from a man between 18 and 35 years old in good health. V gene TRBV7-8 combines with J gene TRBJ2-7; 9 positions match TRBD2. Sequencing was performed on blood. CDR3 nucleotides: TGTGCCAGCAGCTCCTCTAGCGGGGACTCCTACGAGCAGTACTTC. This gives the protein CASSSSSGDSYEQYF. The complete variable domain, with remaining parts taken from reference TRBV7-8 and TRBJ2-7, reads GAGVSQSPRYKVAKRGQDVALRCDPISGHVSLFWYQQALGQGPEFLTYFQNEAQLDKSGLPSDRFFAERPEGSVSTLKIQRTQQEDSAVYLCASSSSSGDSYEQYFGPGTRLTVT.